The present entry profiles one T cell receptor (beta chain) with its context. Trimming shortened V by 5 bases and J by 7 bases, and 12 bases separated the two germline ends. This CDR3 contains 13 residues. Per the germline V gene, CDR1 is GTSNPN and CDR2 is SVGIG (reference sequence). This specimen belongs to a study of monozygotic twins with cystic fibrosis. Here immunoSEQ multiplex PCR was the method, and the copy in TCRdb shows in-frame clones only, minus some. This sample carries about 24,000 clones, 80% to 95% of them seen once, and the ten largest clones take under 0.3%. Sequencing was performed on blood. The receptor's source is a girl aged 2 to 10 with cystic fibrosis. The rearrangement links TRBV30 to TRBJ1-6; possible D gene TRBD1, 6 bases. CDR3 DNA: TGTGCCTGGGCGGAGCAGGGGAATTCACCCCTCCACTTT. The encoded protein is CAWAEQGNSPLHF.